These T cell receptor beta chains were read from a single sample in a study of blood T cell repertoires in COVID-19. Assay used: immunoSEQ multiplex PCR; TCRdb lists only in-frame clones, some missing. This sample has some 90,000 clones, with more than 80% found just once. Sequencing input: peripheral blood. The receptors here all came from a man aged 45 to 65 with COVID-19, enrolled during active disease. Each CDR3 is given with its conserved first and last residue. A D gene is named only where the DNA matches it firmly. Not every row has a clone size; where given, it reads once, few, many or a size class.

V	D	size	J	DNA	CDR3
TRBV24-1	TRBD2	-	TRBJ2-3	TGTGCCACCAGTGGGCAAGGCGGGGGAGAAGATACGCAGTATTTT	CATSGQGGGEDTQYF
TRBV4-1	TRBD1	-	TRBJ1-6	TGCGCCAGCAGCCAAGACGCAGGGGGTTGGTCTTCACCCCTCCACTTT	CASSQDAGGWSSPLHF
TRBV7-2	-	-	TRBJ2-2	TGTGCCAGCAGCTCCGCGGGACCCCCCCGGGAGCTGTTTTTT	CASSSAGPPRELFF
TRBV5-1	-	-	TRBJ1-3	TGCGCCAGCAGCCAGATGGGGCATAACTCTGGAAACACCATATATTTT	CASSQMGHNSGNTIYF
TRBV5-1	-	-	TRBJ2-2	TGCGCCAGCAGCACCCAGGGAAACACCGGGGAGCTGTTTTTT	CASSTQGNTGELFF
TRBV5-1	TRBD1	-	TRBJ2-7	TGCGCCAGCAGCTTTTTGACAGGGGGTAAAGCCTACGAGCAGTACTTC	CASSFLTGGKAYEQYF
TRBV7-9	TRBD1	-	TRBJ2-7	TGTGCCAGCAGCTCCCGGGACAGACAGTCCTACGAGCAGTACTTC	CASSSRDRQSYEQYF
TRBV19	TRBD1	-	TRBJ2-1	TGTGCCAGCAAGGGACAGGGGCTATACAATGAGCAGTTCTTC	CASKGQGLYNEQFF
TRBV3-1/TRBV3-2	-	-	TRBJ2-3	TGTGCCAGCAGCCAAGTTAACAGGGACACAGATACGCAGTATTTT	CASSQVNRDTDTQYF
TRBV5-1	-	once	TRBJ2-2	TGCGCCAGCAGCTTGGCCAGCGGAGACACCGGGGAGCTGTTTTTT	CASSLASGDTGELFF
TRBV5-1	TRBD1	-	TRBJ1-4	TGCGCCAGCAGCTGGACAGGGCTAGACGAAAAACTGTTTTTT	CASSWTGLDEKLFF
TRBV19	-	-	TRBJ1-5	TGTGCCAGTAGTATAGATAGAGATCAGCCCCAGCATTTT	CASSIDRDQPQHF
TRBV24-1	TRBD1	-	TRBJ1-4	TGTGCCACCAGTGACCGGGGACAGGGGGACGAAAAACTGTTTTTT	CATSDRGQGDEKLFF
TRBV6-2/TRBV6-3	-	-	TRBJ2-7	TGTGCCAGCAGTTACGGGGACTTCTACGAGCAGTACTTC	CASSYGDFYEQYF
TRBV10-3	TRBD1	-	TRBJ1-5	TGTGCCATCAGCGACGGCTCAGGGGGCGGGAGCAATCAGCCCCAGCATTTT	CAISDGSGGGSNQPQHF
TRBV10-1	-	-	TRBJ1-4	TGCGCCAGCAGCGACAGTATCCGGGACTATATACATCCGTTTGCAACTAATGAAAAACTGTTTTTT	CASSDSIRDYIHPFATNEKLFF
TRBV5-1	-	-	TRBJ1-1	TGCGCCAGCAGCTCCCAGAAGGGGATGAACACTGAAGCTTTCTTT	CASSSQKGMNTEAFF
TRBV7-9	-	-	TRBJ1-1	TGTGCCAGCAGCGACTCTGCGTGGAGAGGCACTGAAGCTTTCTTT	CASSDSAWRGTEAFF
TRBV28	TRBD1	-	TRBJ1-1	TGTGCCAGCAGTTCTAACAGGGGGCCGCACACTGAAGCTTTCTTT	CASSSNRGPHTEAFF
TRBV7-9	-	-	TRBJ2-3	TGTGCCAGCAGCCCAACAGGAGGGTTTGTAGATACGCAGTATTTT	CASSPTGGFVDTQYF
TRBV7-4	TRBD1	-	TRBJ1-6	TGTGCCAGCAGCCTCCGGGACAGGGGGCAATATAATTCACCCCTCCACTTT	CASSLRDRGQYNSPLHF
TRBV5-1	-	-	TRBJ1-2	TGCGCCAGCAGCCGAATGGACGGGGTCCTGTATGGCTACACCTTC	CASSRMDGVLYGYTF
TRBV29-1	-	-	TRBJ1-2	TGCAGCGTTGAGCGGGGGGTCTATGGCTACACCTTC	CSVERGVYGYTF
TRBV7-8	TRBD1	-	TRBJ1-1	TGTGCCAGCAGCCAAGGACAGGGGGCGAACCGGGCTTTCTTT	CASSQGQGANRAFF
TRBV2	-	-	TRBJ1-6	TGTGCCAGCAATGGGGAACAGGGATATAATTCACCCCTCCACTTT	CASNGEQGYNSPLHF
TRBV5-8	-	-	TRBJ2-3	TGTGCCAGCAGCTTGGCCTTAGCCCCTAGCACAGATACGCAGTATTTT	CASSLALAPSTDTQYF